This T cell receptor beta chain was identified during a study of T cell changes during pregnancy in multiple sclerosis. The table came from immunoSEQ multiplex PCR; TCRdb's copy has only in-frame clones and leaves some out. The table shows around 24,000 clones, with more than 80% occurring only once. V shed 4 bases, J shed 3 bases, and the junction held 6 bases outside the gene matches. CDR1 is LNHNV and CDR2 is YYDKDF in the germline V gene (reference sequence). The CDR3 is 14 amino acids. The TCR sequence derives from a female donor in good health, enrolled as a control in a pregnancy study. The specimen comprised CD8+ T cells from peripheral blood mononuclear cells, sampled in the first trimester of pregnancy. The genes are TRBV15 and TRBJ2-7; TRBD1 aligns across 7 bases. CDR3 region: CATSNRTGGYEQYF. The CDR3 nucleotides are TGTGCCACCAGCAATCGGACAGGTGGCTACGAGCAGTACTTC. Full variable domain (outside the CDR3, taken from reference TRBV15 and TRBJ2-7): DAMVIQNPRYQVTQFGKPVTLSCSQTLNHNVMYWYQQKSSQAPKLLFHYYDKDFNNEADTPDNFQSRRPNTSFCFLDIRSPGLGDTAMYLCATSNRTGGYEQYFGPGTRLTVT.